A single sample is the source of the 25 T cell receptor beta chains below, sequenced in a study of beta chain features in type 1 diabetes. The antigens these receptors bind are not known. Reverse transcription of all isolated RNA meant that expressed TCRB transcripts were sequenced. Sequencing used immunoSEQ multiplex PCR; TCRdb keeps in-frame clones, though not all of them. The sample has about 640,000 clones, around 12% seen once. Notes on the study in general: TCRB CDR3s were moderately but significantly shorter in Type 1 diabetes patients in all four CD4+ subsets.

Material for sequencing was naive CD4+ T cells from blood. The receptor source for this set is a man under 40 with type 1 diabetes.

The chain has TRBV29-1 and TRBJ2-3; D not resolved. The CDR3 consists of 15 residues. V lost 6 bases and J 4 bases, leaving 20 bases between the germline ends. Germline V gene lookup returns CDR1 SQVTM and CDR2 ANQGSEA. CDR3 region: CSVLTWGRLPDTQYF. As DNA, the CDR3 is TGCAGCGTGCTAACTTGGGGAAGGCTGCCAGATACGCAGTATTTT.

The chain is built from TRBV5-1 and TRBJ2-7, with 8 bases aligning to TRBD1. CDR1 and CDR2 (germline): SGHRS, YFSETQ. This CDR3 spans 14 amino acids. Trimming took 4 bases from V and 3 from J; bases not matched to a gene: 6. CDR3 nucleotide sequence: TGCGCCAGCAGCCCGGGACAGGTTGACTACGAGCAGTACTTC. Amino acids: CASSPGQVDYEQYF.

This clone came up a few times. The CDR3 sequence is CASSVPLAGLNEQFF. The CDR3 nucleotides read TGTGCCAGCAGCGTACCCTTAGCAGGTTTGAATGAGCAGTTCTTC. This chain joins TRBV9 and TRBJ2-1, with unresolved D. The CDR3 is 15 amino acids. The V end was cut by 1 base, the J end by 7 bases, with 15 bases between. The germline CDR1 and CDR2 sequences are SGDLS and YYNGEE. The complete variable domain, with remaining parts taken from reference TRBV9 and TRBJ2-1, reads DSGVTQTPKHLITATGQRVTLRCSPRSGDLSVYWYQQSLDQGLQFLIQYYNGEERAKGNILERFSAQQFPDLHSELNLSSLELGDSALYFCASSVPLAGLNEQFFGPGTRLTVL.

This clone was recorded a few times. This chain uses TRBV28 with TRBJ2-7; 10 nucleotides align to TRBD2. Germline V gene data show CDR1 as MDHEN and CDR2 as SYDVKM. Unmatched junction bases numbered 2, after V lost 4 bases and J lost 2 bases. The length of the CDR3 is 14 residues. In DNA, the CDR3 is TGTGCCAGCAGTTCTACTAGCGGGGCCTACGAGCAGTACTTC. Its protein product is CASSSTSGAYEQYF.

V is TRBV7-9 and J is TRBJ1-2; maybe TRBD1 (6 bases). Germline V gives CDR1 SEHNR, CDR2 FQNEAQ (reference sequence). The CDR3 extends over 16 amino acids. Trimming removed 1 base from V and 2 bases from J, with 14 bases in between. The chain's CDR3 is CASSLDFRGTNYGYTF. The CDR3, as DNA: TGTGCCAGCAGCTTAGATTTCAGGGGAACCAACTATGGCTACACCTTC.

The V and J genes are TRBV11-3 and TRBJ2-1, with D tentatively TRBD1 (6 bases). From germline, CDR1 is SGHNT and CDR2 YENEEA. V dropped 3 bases and J dropped 1 base, with 10 bases sitting between them. The CDR3 has 15 amino acids. The CDR3, as DNA: TGTGCCAGCAGCTTTAGGACAGCTTCCTACAATGAGCAGTTCTTC. This codes for CASSFRTASYNEQFF. Drawing the rest from reference TRBV11-3 and TRBJ2-1, the complete variable domain is EAGVVQSPRYKIIEKKQPVAFWCNPISGHNTLYWYLQNLGQGPELLIRYENEEAVDDSQLPKDRFSAERLKGVDSTLKIQPAELGDSAVYLCASSFRTASYNEQFFGPGTRLTVL.

This clone was detected only a few times. The gene calls are TRBV2 and TRBJ1-2, with D possibly being TRBD1 (6 bases). This CDR3 has 14 amino acids. The germline V gene encodes CDR1 SNHLY and CDR2 FYNNEI. The germline V and J ends were trimmed by 7 bases and 8 bases, with 20 bases remaining between them. In DNA form, the CDR3 reads TGTGCCAGCAACGACCTCGTACAGGGATCAGGCTACACCTTC. It specifies CASNDLVQGSGYTF.

This clone was counted a single time. This sequence joins TRBV14 and TRBJ1-2; 7 nucleotides align to TRBD1. The CDR3 spans 18 residues. With V trimmed by 0 bases and J by 4 bases, 14 bases remained unmatched. Germline assignment: CDR1 SGHDN and CDR2 FVKESK. CDR3 sequence (DNA): TGTGCCAGCAGCCAAGATATAGTAGGGACAGCTCTTTTCTATGGCTACACCTTC. It yields the protein CASSQDIVGTALFYGYTF. Looking up the rest from reference TRBV14 and TRBJ1-2 gives the full variable domain: EAGVTQFPSHSVIEKGQTVTLRCDPISGHDNLYWYRRVMGKEIKFLLHFVKESKQDESGMPNNRFLAERTGGTYSTLKVQPAELEDSGVYFCASSQDIVGTALFYGYTFGSGTRLTVV.

The chain uses TRBV27 and TRBJ2-7; D may be TRBD2 (6 bases). CDR1 and CDR2 (germline): MNHEY, SMNVEV (reference sequence). The CDR3 loop spans 16 amino acids. V was clipped by 7 bases and J by 1 base, with 20 bases between them. The CDR3, as DNA: TGTGCCAGCACCTGGGGGGACGTGCAAGATTCCTACGAGCAGTACTTC. This sequence encodes CASTWGDVQDSYEQYF.

This clone has a handful of counts. This chain joins TRBV12-5 and TRBJ1-2, with 8 positions matching TRBD1. V lost 5 bases and J lost 7; bases outside the gene matches: 12. The CDR3 is made up of 15 amino acids. From germline, CDR1 is LGHNT and CDR2 FRNRAP. The CDR3, as DNA: TGTGCTAGTGGTCACGCGGTTCCAGGGGGCTCTGGCTACACCTTC. It codes for CASGHAVPGGSGYTF.

The V and J genes are TRBV9 and TRBJ2-1, with TRBD2 identical over 15 bases. V shed 3 bases, J shed 9 bases, and the junction held 4 bases outside the gene matches. The CDR3 extends over 15 amino acids. Germline values: CDR1 SGDLS, CDR2 YYNGEE. The CDR3 reads CASSEGLAGGGEQFF. CDR3 nucleotides: TGTGCCAGCAGCGAGGGACTAGCGGGGGGAGGTGAGCAGTTCTTC. Looking up the rest from reference TRBV9 and TRBJ2-1 gives the full variable domain: DSGVTQTPKHLITATGQRVTLRCSPRSGDLSVYWYQQSLDQGLQFLIQYYNGEERAKGNILERFSAQQFPDLHSELNLSSLELGDSALYFCASSEGLAGGGEQFFGPGTRLTVL.

This clone was counted between two and nine times. V gene TRBV27 combines with J gene TRBJ1-1; unclear D gene. This CDR3 is 12 amino acids long. Per the germline V gene, CDR1 is MNHEY and CDR2 is SMNVEV (reference sequence). Trimming removed 8 bases from V and 11 bases from J, with 18 bases in between. The CDR3 loop reads CASGFLRTWAFF. As DNA, the CDR3 is TGTGCCAGCGGATTTTTGAGGACTTGGGCTTTCTTT.

This clone has just one count. The chain couples TRBV25-1 to TRBJ2-3, with 8 bases aligning to TRBD1. V trimming: 8 bases; J trimming: 0 bases; junction bases outside the gene matches: 7. Per the germline V gene, CDR1 is MGHDK and CDR2 is SYGVNS. The CDR3 loop spans 15 amino acids. The CDR3 here is CASAWTGTSTDTQYF. The CDR3 DNA follows: TGTGCCAGCGCATGGACAGGGACTAGCACAGATACGCAGTATTTT.

This clone turned up a few times. The chain couples TRBV5-1 to TRBJ2-1; D not certain. Germline values: CDR1 SGHRS, CDR2 YFSETQ. The germline V and J ends were trimmed by 6 bases and 3 bases, with 13 bases remaining between them. The CDR3 covers 14 residues. The CDR3 loop reads CASKKDQSYNEQFF. As DNA, the CDR3 is TGCGCCAGCAAGAAGGACCAAAGCTACAATGAGCAGTTCTTC.

This chain links TRBV5-6 with TRBJ2-5; weak D call: TRBD2 (6 bases). The CDR3 has 12 amino acids. Trimming took off 3 bases at V and 5 bases at J, with 8 bases between the two ends. Germline CDR1 and CDR2: SGHDT and YYEEEE. CDR3 amino acids: CASSWGEETQYF. The CDR3 DNA follows: TGTGCCAGCAGCTGGGGGGAGGAGACCCAGTACTTC.

This clone was observed a handful of times. The rearrangement uses TRBV11-1 and TRBJ2-1; TRBD2 matches 8 bases. V lost 1 base to trimming and J lost 2 bases; unmatched junction nucleotides: 13. The V gene's germline CDR1 is SGHAT and CDR2 FQDESV (reference sequence). The CDR3 is made up of 19 amino acids. In DNA form, the CDR3 reads TGTGCCAGCAGCTTAGGAGGTCGTGGCGGGGGGAACGCCTACAATGAGCAGTTCTTC. This codes for CASSLGGRGGGNAYNEQFF.

This clone has a handful of counts. This chain connects TRBV5-1 to TRBJ1-1; perhaps TRBD1 as D (5 bases). This CDR3 has 12 residues. Trimming took off 4 bases at V and 12 bases at J, with 16 bases between the two ends. The V gene's germline CDR1 is SGHRS and CDR2 YFSETQ. The CDR3: CASSQTGVLTFF. CDR3 sequence (DNA): TGCGCCAGCAGCCAAACAGGAGTGTTGACTTTCTTT.

This clone was observed a handful of times. This chain connects TRBV30 to TRBJ2-5; TRBD2 is a possible D gene (5 bases). The J call may not be correct, given that the DNA end is closer to TRBJ2-7. The germline V gene encodes CDR1 GTSNPN and CDR2 SVGIG (reference sequence). The CDR3 is made up of 15 amino acids. The CDR3 protein is CAWTPSPGYGYEQYF. The CDR3 DNA is TGTGCCTGGACCCCATCCCCGGGATACGGCTACGAGCAGTACTTC.

This clone was observed a handful of times. The CDR3 DNA follows: TGTGCCAGCAGCCGGACAGCCGGAGAGCAGTACTTC. This gives the protein CASSRTAGEQYF. The rearrangement uses TRBV7-6 and TRBJ2-7; maybe TRBD1 (6 bases). Germline V gives CDR1 SGHVS, CDR2 FNYEAQ. This CDR3 comprises 12 residues. V was pared by 5 bases and J by 7 bases, with 12 bases between.

This clone has more than one count but fewer than ten. The rearrangement uses TRBV11-3 and TRBJ2-1; unclear D gene. Germline CDR1 and CDR2: SGHNT and YENEEA. V was trimmed by 5 bases and J by 4 bases, leaving 9 bases between them. This CDR3 contains 13 residues. Here the CDR3 reads CASSQPGYNEQFF. The CDR3 region has the DNA TGTGCCAGCAGCCAGCCCGGTTACAATGAGCAGTTCTTC. Variable domain in full (rest from reference TRBV11-3 and TRBJ2-1): EAGVVQSPRYKIIEKKQPVAFWCNPISGHNTLYWYLQNLGQGPELLIRYENEEAVDDSQLPKDRFSAERLKGVDSTLKIQPAELGDSAVYLCASSQPGYNEQFFGPGTRLTVL.

CDR3 nucleotide sequence: TGTGCCAGCAGCCAAGCAACAAACTCTGTCTATGGCTACACCTTC. It translates to CASSQATNSVYGYTF. This sequence joins TRBV4-2 and TRBJ1-2; D ambiguous. V was pared by 1 base and J by 4 bases, with 13 bases between. CDR3 length equals 15 residues. Germline lookup yields CDR1 LGHNA and CDR2 YNFKEQ.

The chain is built from TRBV29-1 and TRBJ1-4; D is possibly TRBD1 (5 bases). The V end was cut by 0 bases, the J end by 9 bases, with 17 bases between. CDR1 and CDR2 from the germline V gene are SQVTM and ANQGSEA. The CDR3 is 15 residues long. CDR3 region: CSVEDGALTGKKLFF. The CDR3 DNA follows: TGCAGCGTTGAAGATGGGGCACTTACGGGGAAAAAACTGTTTTTT.

J is TRBJ2-3 and V is TRBV7-9; the D is unclear. Trimming removed 5 bases at V and 2 bases at J, with 17 bases between. Germline loops: CDR1 SEHNR, CDR2 FQNEAQ (reference sequence). This CDR3 contains 16 residues. As DNA, the CDR3 is TGTGCCAGCAGCGAAAAGTCCTCGCTAGACACAGATACGCAGTATTTT. Its protein product is CASSEKSSLDTDTQYF.

This clone was picked up a small number of times. The V and J genes are TRBV5-4 and TRBJ1-2; D unresolved. Trimming cost V 10 bases and J 7 bases, with 5 bases left between them. Germline V gene lookup returns CDR1 SGHNT and CDR2 YYREEE (reference sequence). CDR3 size: 8 residues. The CDR3 sequence is CAPGGYTF. CDR3 nucleotide sequence: TGTGCCCCCGGTGGCTACACCTTC.

There are a few counts of this clone. The rearrangement links TRBV4-3 to TRBJ2-2; maybe TRBD1 (6 bases). CDR1 and CDR2 (germline): LGHNA, YSLEER. The germline V and J ends were trimmed by 4 bases and 0 bases, with 18 bases remaining between them. This CDR3 has 18 residues. Here the CDR3 DNA reads TGCGCCAGCAGCCCCTTCAATCCACAGGGCGCGAACACCGGGGAGCTGTTTTTT. This sequence encodes CASSPFNPQGANTGELFF.